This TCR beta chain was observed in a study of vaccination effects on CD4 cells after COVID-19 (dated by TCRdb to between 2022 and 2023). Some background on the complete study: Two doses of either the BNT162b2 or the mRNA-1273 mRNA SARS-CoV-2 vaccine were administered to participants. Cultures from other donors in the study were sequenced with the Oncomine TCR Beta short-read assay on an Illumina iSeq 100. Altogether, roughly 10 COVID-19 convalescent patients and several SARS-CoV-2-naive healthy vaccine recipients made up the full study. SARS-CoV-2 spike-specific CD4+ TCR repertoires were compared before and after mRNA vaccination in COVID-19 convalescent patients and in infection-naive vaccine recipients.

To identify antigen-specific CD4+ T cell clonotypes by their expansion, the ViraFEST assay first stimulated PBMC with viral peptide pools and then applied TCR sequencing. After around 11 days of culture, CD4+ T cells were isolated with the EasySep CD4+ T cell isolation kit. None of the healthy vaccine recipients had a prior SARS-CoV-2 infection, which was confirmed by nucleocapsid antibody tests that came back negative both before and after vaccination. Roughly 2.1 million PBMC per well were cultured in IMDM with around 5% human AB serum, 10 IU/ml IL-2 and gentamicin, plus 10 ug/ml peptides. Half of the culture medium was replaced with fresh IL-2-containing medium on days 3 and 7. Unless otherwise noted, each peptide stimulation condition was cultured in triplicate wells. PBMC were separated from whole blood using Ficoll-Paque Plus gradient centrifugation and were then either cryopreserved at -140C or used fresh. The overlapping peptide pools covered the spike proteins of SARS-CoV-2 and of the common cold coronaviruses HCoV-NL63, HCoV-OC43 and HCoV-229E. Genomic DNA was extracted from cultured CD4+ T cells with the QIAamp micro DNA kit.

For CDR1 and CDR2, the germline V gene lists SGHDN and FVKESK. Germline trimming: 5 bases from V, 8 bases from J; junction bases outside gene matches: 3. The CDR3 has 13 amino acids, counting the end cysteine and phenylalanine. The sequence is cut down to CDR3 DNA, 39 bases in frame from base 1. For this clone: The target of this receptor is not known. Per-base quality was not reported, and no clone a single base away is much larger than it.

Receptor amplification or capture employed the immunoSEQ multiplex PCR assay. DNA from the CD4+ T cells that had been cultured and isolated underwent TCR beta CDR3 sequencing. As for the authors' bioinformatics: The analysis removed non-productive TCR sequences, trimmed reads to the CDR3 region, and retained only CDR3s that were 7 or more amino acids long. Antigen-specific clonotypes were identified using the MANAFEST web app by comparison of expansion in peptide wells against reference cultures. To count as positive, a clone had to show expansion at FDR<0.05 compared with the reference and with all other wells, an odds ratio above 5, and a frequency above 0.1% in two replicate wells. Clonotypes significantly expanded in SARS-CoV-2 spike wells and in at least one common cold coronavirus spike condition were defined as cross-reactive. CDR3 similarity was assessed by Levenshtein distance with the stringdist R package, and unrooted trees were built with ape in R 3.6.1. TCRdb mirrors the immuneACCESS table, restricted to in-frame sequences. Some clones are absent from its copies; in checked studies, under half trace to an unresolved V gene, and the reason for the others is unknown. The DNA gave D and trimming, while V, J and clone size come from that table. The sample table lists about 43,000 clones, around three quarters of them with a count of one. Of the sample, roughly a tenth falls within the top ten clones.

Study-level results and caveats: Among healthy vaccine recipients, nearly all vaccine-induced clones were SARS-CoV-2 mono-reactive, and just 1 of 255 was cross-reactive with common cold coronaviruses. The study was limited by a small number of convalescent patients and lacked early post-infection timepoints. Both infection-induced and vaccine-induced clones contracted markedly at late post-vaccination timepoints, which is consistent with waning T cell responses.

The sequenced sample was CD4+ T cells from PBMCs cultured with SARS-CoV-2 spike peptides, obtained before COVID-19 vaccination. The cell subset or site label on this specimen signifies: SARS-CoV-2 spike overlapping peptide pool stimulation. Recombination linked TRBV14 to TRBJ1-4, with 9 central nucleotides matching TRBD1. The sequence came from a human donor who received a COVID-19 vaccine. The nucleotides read TGTGCCAGCAGCAGGGACAGGGAAGAAAAACTGTTTTTT. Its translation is CASSRDREEKLFF.